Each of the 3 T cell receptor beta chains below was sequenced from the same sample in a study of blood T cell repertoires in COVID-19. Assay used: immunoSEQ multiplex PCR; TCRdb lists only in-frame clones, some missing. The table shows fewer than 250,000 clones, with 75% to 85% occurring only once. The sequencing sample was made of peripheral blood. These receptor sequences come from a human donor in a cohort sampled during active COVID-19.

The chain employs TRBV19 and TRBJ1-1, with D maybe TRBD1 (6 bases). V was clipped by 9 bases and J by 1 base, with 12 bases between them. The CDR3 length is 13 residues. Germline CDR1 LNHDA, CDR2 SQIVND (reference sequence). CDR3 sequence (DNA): TGTGCCAGCTCGACAGGCCCGAACACTGAAGCTTTCTTT. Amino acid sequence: CASSTGPNTEAFF.

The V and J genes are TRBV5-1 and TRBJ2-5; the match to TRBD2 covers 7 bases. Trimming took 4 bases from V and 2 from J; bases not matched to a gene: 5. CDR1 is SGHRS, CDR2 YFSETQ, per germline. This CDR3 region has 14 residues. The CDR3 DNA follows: TGCGCCAGCAGCCCGACGGGGGGTCAAGAGACCCAGTACTTC. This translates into CASSPTGGQETQYF.

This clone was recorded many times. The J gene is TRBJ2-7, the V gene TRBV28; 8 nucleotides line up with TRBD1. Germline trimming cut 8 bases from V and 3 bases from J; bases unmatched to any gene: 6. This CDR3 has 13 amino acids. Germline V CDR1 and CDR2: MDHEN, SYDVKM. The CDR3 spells CASFPGQGYEQYF. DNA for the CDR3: TGTGCCAGCTTCCCCGGACAGGGCTACGAGCAGTACTTC.